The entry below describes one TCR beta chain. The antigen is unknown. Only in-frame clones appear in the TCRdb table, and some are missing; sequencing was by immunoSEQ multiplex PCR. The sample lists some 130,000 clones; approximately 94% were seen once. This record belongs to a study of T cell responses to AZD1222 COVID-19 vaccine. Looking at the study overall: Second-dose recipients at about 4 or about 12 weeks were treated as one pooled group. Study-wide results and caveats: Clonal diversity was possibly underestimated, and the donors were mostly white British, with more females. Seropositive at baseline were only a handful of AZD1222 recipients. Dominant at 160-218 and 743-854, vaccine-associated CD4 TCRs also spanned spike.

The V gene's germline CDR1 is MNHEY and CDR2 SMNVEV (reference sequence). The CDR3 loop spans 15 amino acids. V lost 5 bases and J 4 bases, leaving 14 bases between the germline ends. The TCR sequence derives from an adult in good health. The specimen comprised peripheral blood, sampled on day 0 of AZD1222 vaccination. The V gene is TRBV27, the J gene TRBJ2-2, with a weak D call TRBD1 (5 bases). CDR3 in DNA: TGTGCCAGCAGTCTAGACAGCAGATTCACCGGGGAGCTGTTTTTT. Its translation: CASSLDSRFTGELFF.